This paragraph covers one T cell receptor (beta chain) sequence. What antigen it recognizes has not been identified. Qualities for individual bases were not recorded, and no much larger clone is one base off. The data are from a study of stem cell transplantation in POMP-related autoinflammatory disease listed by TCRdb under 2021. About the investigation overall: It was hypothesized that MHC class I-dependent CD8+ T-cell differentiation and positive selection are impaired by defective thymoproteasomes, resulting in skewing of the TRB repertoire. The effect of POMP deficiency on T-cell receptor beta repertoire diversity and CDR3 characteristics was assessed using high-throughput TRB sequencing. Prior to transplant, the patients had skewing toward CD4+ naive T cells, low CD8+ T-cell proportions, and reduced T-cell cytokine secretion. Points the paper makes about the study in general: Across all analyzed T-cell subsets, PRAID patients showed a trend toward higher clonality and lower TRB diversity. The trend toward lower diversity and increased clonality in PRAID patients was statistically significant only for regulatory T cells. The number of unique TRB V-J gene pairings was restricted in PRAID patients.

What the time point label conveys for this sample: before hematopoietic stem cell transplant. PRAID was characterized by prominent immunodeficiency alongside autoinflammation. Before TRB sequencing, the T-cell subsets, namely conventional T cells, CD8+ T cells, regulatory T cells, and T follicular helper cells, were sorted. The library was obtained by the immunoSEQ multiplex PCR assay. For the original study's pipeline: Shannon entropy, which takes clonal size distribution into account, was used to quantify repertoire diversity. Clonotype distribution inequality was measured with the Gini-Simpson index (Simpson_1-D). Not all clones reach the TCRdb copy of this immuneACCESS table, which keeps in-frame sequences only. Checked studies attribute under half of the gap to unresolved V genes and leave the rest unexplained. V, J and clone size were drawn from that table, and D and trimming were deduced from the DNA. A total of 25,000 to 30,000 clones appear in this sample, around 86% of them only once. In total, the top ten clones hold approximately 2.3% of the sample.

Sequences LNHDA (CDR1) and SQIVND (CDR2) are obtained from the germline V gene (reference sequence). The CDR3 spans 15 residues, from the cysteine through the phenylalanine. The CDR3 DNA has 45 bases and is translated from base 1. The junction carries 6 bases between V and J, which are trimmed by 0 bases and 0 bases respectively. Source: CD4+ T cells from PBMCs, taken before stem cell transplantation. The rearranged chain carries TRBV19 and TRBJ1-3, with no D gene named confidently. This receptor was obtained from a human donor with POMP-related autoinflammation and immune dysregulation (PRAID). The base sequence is TGTGCCAGTAGTATAGAGGCACTCTCTGGAAACACCATATATTTT. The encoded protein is CASSIEALSGNTIYF. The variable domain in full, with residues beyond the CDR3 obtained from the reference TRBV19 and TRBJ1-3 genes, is DGGITQSPKYLFRKEGQNVTLSCEQNLNHDAMYWYRQDPGQGLRLIYYSQIVNDFQKGDIAEGYSVSREKKESFPLTVTSAQKNPTAFYLCASSIEALSGNTIYFGEGSWLTVV.